The clone carrying this T cell receptor beta chain appeared a few times. The repertoire was sequenced with immunoSEQ multiplex PCR; TCRdb's copy has only in-frame clones and lacks some. The sample holds under 100,000 clones, roughly four fifths seen once. These data are taken from a study of CD8 T cell repertoires and HIV-1 epitope variants. In germline, CDR1 is SGHDT, CDR2 YYEEEE. J was trimmed by 9 bases and V by 4 bases; bases with no gene match: 7. The CDR3 totals 13 residues. The sequencing sample was made of uncultured baseline CD8+ T cells from peripheral blood mononuclear cells (PBMCs). The chain recombines TRBV5-6 with TRBJ2-5; TRBD1 matches 9 bases. The receptor was isolated from a male donor with HIV. As DNA, the CDR3 is TGTGCCAGCAGCATCCCGACAGGGGGGGCCCAGTACTTC. Translated: CASSIPTGGAQYF. The entire variable domain, with the rest obtained from reference TRBV5-6 and TRBJ2-5, is as follows: DAGVTQSPTHLIKTRGQQVTLRCSPKSGHDTVSWYQQALGQGPQFIFQYYEEEERQRGNFPDRFSGHQFPNYSSELNVNALLLGDSALYLCASSIPTGGAQYFGPGTRLLVL.